Following are 3 T cell receptor beta chains from one sample sequenced in a study of CD8+CD57+ T cells in acquired aplastic anemia. It was patients with CD8+CD57+ cell expansion by flow cytometry who were chosen for sequencing. Using genomic DNA as the template, TCR beta VDJ and CDR3 profiling was carried out. TCRdb called the reads again in MiXCR, with one record for every CDR3 protein. The table lists about half a million distinct CDR3 sequences, around 30% of them singletons. Specimen: sorted CD4+, CD8+, or CD8+CD57+ T cells (not recorded which) from PBMCs. The receptors stem from a human donor with aplastic anemia.

Ten or more counts support this clonotype. The gene calls are TRBV7-2 and TRBJ2-7; 9 bases match TRBD1. CDR3 length equals 14 residues. Germline lookup yields CDR1 SGHTA and CDR2 FQGNSA. Trimming cost V 1 base and J 6 bases; bases outside gene matches: 4. CDR3 in amino acids: CASSLDRGQLEQYF. CDR3 coding DNA: TGTGCCAGCAGCTTAGACAGGGGGCAGCTCGAGCAGTACTTC.

The V and J genes are TRBV24-1 and TRBJ2-1; D gene uncertain. The CDR3 is 15 residues long. Germline loops: CDR1 KGHDR, CDR2 SFDVKD. V shed 5 bases and J shed 6 bases, with 16 bases lying between them. This CDR3 is CATSASAELGNEQFF. The DNA of the CDR3 is TGTGCCACCAGTGCCTCTGCAGAGCTCGGCAATGAGCAGTTCTTC.

This clonotype was picked up many times. The chain uses TRBV7-9 and TRBJ1-2; D not certain. The V gene's germline CDR1 is SEHNR and CDR2 FQNEAQ (reference sequence). Trimming cost V 1 base and J 6 bases, with 12 bases left between them. CDR3 length: 14 amino acids. CDR3 residues: CASSLVDPFNGYTF. CDR3 coding DNA: TGTGCCAGCAGCTTAGTTGACCCATTCAATGGCTACACCTTC.